This T cell receptor (beta chain) was identified in a study of PD-1 blockade in classical Hodgkin lymphoma. Notes on the study in general: Some patients began nivolumab under 1 year after ASCT. These patients were excluded from later analyses. Only CD4+ TCR diversity, not CD8+, had risen significantly by C4D1. Relapsed/refractory patients reportedly had the lowest baseline TCR diversity, below newly diagnosed patients, who were below healthy donors.

This table comes from immunoSEQ multiplex PCR, and its TCRdb copy is limited to in-frame clones, with some not included. The profile shows 37,000 or so clones, almost 90% of them singletons. The CDR3 is 16 residues long. With V trimmed by 2 bases and J by 3 bases, 9 bases remained unmatched. CDR1 is MGHRA, CDR2 YSYEKL, per germline. Every patient relapsed after autologous stem cell transplantation, and brentuximab vedotin exposure varied. The best responses consisted of complete response, partial response or progressive disease. Notes on this clone: Its target is unknown.

The chain recombines TRBV4-1 with TRBJ2-7; 8 bases line up with TRBD2. The receptor comes from a human donor with classical Hodgkin lymphoma. The source material was peripheral blood mononuclear cells (PBMCs), sampled before the second cycle of nivolumab. The CDR3 sequence: CASSQLGLAVVYEQYF. CDR3 sequence (DNA): TGCGCCAGCAGCCAATTAGGACTAGCTGTGGTCTACGAGCAGTACTTC.